Detailed here is one T cell receptor (beta chain). Data came from immunoSEQ multiplex PCR; TCRdb stores just in-frame clones and leaves some out. The sample lists around 2.3 million clones, around 95% seen once, with more than 0.1% in the top ten. The data derive from a study of shared clonotypes between healthy human individuals. At the level of the study: Donor composition was a couple of women and a few men, aged 18 to 49.

Partitioning of CD4+ cells yielded a CD45RA+ naive subset and a CD45RA-negative memory subset. Looked up from germline, CDR1 is SGHRS and CDR2 is YFSETQ. The CDR3 loop spans 19 amino acids. V was clipped by 1 base and J by 1 base; unmatched bases: 6. This clonotype originated in a man between 18 and 29 years old in good health. This chain links TRBV5-1 with TRBJ2-6; TRBD1 agrees at 12 bases. The specimen sequenced was naive CD4+ T cells sorted from blood. Specified subset: CD45RA+ positively selected. CDR3 region: CASSLSGQGAGSGANVLTF. In DNA, the CDR3 is TGCGCCAGCAGCTTGTCGGGACAGGGGGCAGGATCTGGGGCCAACGTCCTGACTTTC. The whole variable domain, remainder taken from reference TRBV5-1 and TRBJ2-6, is KAGVTQTPRYLIKTRGQQVTLSCSPISGHRSVSWYQQTPGQGLQFLFEYFSETQRNKGNFPGRFSGRQFSNSRSEMNVSTLELGDSALYLCASSLSGQGAGSGANVLTFGAGSRLTVL.